This is a list of T cell receptor beta chains from one sample in a study of blood T cell repertoires in COVID-19. Using immunoSEQ multiplex PCR, the repertoire was profiled, and TCRdb retains in-frame clones only, with some absent. The table records some 150,000 clones, around nine tenths of them present only once. The sample taken for sequencing was peripheral blood. All receptors derive from a woman between 55 and 75 years old with acute or convalescent COVID-19. Each CDR3 is given with its conserved first and last residue. The D gene is left open where the match is weak. Expanded clones are given a class, and other clones once, few, many or no size at all.

v_call: TRBV29-1; d_call: .; clone_size: .; j_call: TRBJ2-3; cdr3_aa: CSVEDRTDTQYF; cdr3_nt: TGCAGCGTTGAAGACAGGACAGATACGCAGTATTTT
v_call: TRBV15; d_call: .; clone_size: once; j_call: TRBJ2-1; cdr3_aa: CATSREGTPGRHEQFF; cdr3_nt: TGTGCCACCAGCAGAGAGGGGACTCCCGGGCGACATGAGCAGTTCTTC
v_call: TRBV30; d_call: .; clone_size: .; j_call: TRBJ1-1; cdr3_aa: CAWSRTLSDTEAFF; cdr3_nt: TGTGCCTGGTCTCGGACTTTGTCGGACACTGAAGCTTTCTTT
v_call: TRBV30; d_call: .; clone_size: .; j_call: TRBJ2-7; cdr3_aa: CAWSVSGGVVSEQYF; cdr3_nt: TGTGCCTGGAGTGTATCGGGCGGGGTTGTAAGCGAGCAGTACTTC
v_call: TRBV19; d_call: .; clone_size: .; j_call: TRBJ2-1; cdr3_aa: CASSRGSINEQFF; cdr3_nt: TGTGCCAGTAGCCGGGGGAGCATCAATGAGCAGTTCTTC
v_call: TRBV9; d_call: TRBD1; clone_size: once; j_call: TRBJ1-6; cdr3_aa: CASSLARGTGAPLHF; cdr3_nt: TGTGCCAGCAGCCTCGCCCGTGGGACAGGGGCACCCCTCCACTTT
v_call: TRBV19; d_call: TRBD1; clone_size: .; j_call: TRBJ1-2; cdr3_aa: CASGSIGTVNYGYTF; cdr3_nt: TGTGCCAGTGGATCAATCGGGACAGTGAACTATGGCTACACCTTC
v_call: TRBV28; d_call: .; clone_size: .; j_call: TRBJ1-6; cdr3_aa: CGTRGELRYNSPLHF; cdr3_nt: TGTGGCACCCGAGGAGAGCTACGTTATAATTCACCCCTCCACTTT
v_call: TRBV28; d_call: .; clone_size: once; j_call: TRBJ1-1; cdr3_aa: CASSPDEWGFLGMNTEAFF; cdr3_nt: TGTGCCAGCAGTCCGGACGAATGGGGTTTCCTCGGGATGAACACTGAAGCTTTCTTT
v_call: TRBV7-2; d_call: .; clone_size: once; j_call: TRBJ1-1; cdr3_aa: CASSPQMNTEAFF; cdr3_nt: TGTGCCAGCAGCCCACAGATGAACACTGAAGCTTTCTTT
v_call: TRBV28; d_call: .; clone_size: .; j_call: TRBJ1-5; cdr3_aa: CASRGGPYSNQPQHF; cdr3_nt: TGTGCCAGCAGGGGGGGACCTTATAGCAATCAGCCCCAGCATTTT
v_call: TRBV27; d_call: TRBD1; clone_size: few; j_call: TRBJ1-6; cdr3_aa: CASTDRFGTGNSPLHF; cdr3_nt: TGTGCCAGCACCGACCGATTCGGGACAGGCAATTCACCCCTCCACTTT
v_call: TRBV18; d_call: .; clone_size: once; j_call: TRBJ2-2; cdr3_aa: CASSPTKGPGELFF; cdr3_nt: TGTGCCAGCTCACCTACGAAGGGGCCGGGGGAGCTGTTTTTT
v_call: TRBV5-1; d_call: .; clone_size: .; j_call: TRBJ1-1; cdr3_aa: CASGDGRSTEAFF; cdr3_nt: TGCGCCAGCGGCGACGGAAGGAGCACTGAAGCTTTCTTT
v_call: TRBV10-3; d_call: .; clone_size: .; j_call: TRBJ2-5; cdr3_aa: CATHRDRQETQYF; cdr3_nt: TGTGCCACCCACCGAGACAGACAAGAGACCCAGTACTTC
v_call: TRBV18; d_call: .; clone_size: .; j_call: TRBJ2-7; cdr3_aa: CASSPSRAAYEQYF; cdr3_nt: TGTGCCAGCTCACCTTCCAGGGCTGCCTACGAGCAGTACTTC
v_call: TRBV6-5; d_call: .; clone_size: .; j_call: TRBJ2-7; cdr3_aa: CASRRAGASEQYF; cdr3_nt: TGTGCCAGCAGGCGCGCAGGTGCGTCAGAGCAGTACTTC
v_call: TRBV7-3; d_call: TRBD1; clone_size: .; j_call: TRBJ1-1; cdr3_aa: CASGPSGQPNTEAFF; cdr3_nt: TGTGCCAGCGGGCCCTCGGGACAGCCGAACACTGAAGCTTTCTTT
v_call: TRBV10-2; d_call: .; clone_size: .; j_call: TRBJ1-2; cdr3_aa: CASRRTIRDGYTF; cdr3_nt: TGCGCCAGCAGGAGGACAATCCGGGATGGCTACACCTTC
v_call: TRBV5-5; d_call: .; clone_size: .; j_call: TRBJ2-5; cdr3_aa: CASSLPSEETQYF; cdr3_nt: TGTGCCAGCAGCTTGCCCAGCGAAGAGACCCAGTACTTC
v_call: TRBV7-3; d_call: TRBD1; clone_size: .; j_call: TRBJ1-2; cdr3_aa: CASSLGQDYGYTF; cdr3_nt: TGTGCCAGCAGCCTAGGACAGGACTATGGCTACACCTTC
v_call: TRBV7-2; d_call: .; clone_size: .; j_call: TRBJ1-1; cdr3_aa: CASSLGSSTEAFF; cdr3_nt: TGTGCCAGCAGCTTAGGGAGTAGTACTGAAGCTTTCTTT
v_call: TRBV28; d_call: .; clone_size: once; j_call: TRBJ1-5; cdr3_aa: CASKPGTNSNQPQHF; cdr3_nt: TGTGCCAGCAAACCGGGAACCAATAGCAATCAGCCCCAGCATTTT
v_call: TRBV19; d_call: .; clone_size: .; j_call: TRBJ1-1; cdr3_aa: CASSILGETEAFF; cdr3_nt: TGTGCCAGTAGTATTCTTGGGGAGACGGAAGCTTTCTTT
v_call: TRBV5-6; d_call: TRBD1; clone_size: .; j_call: TRBJ2-5; cdr3_aa: CASSAKSLDRGSQETQYF; cdr3_nt: TGTGCCAGCAGCGCTAAGTCCCTGGACAGGGGGTCGCAAGAGACCCAGTACTTC
v_call: TRBV29-1; d_call: .; clone_size: few; j_call: TRBJ2-7; cdr3_aa: CSVDGVDGSYEQYF; cdr3_nt: TGCAGCGTTGACGGGGTGGACGGCTCCTACGAGCAGTACTTC
v_call: TRBV14; d_call: .; clone_size: once; j_call: TRBJ1-1; cdr3_aa: CASSQSARQVGNTEAFF; cdr3_nt: TGTGCCAGCAGCCAATCGGCCAGACAAGTGGGGAACACTGAAGCTTTCTTT
v_call: TRBV30; d_call: .; clone_size: once; j_call: TRBJ1-6; cdr3_aa: CAWSVQFSYNSPLHF; cdr3_nt: TGTGCCTGGAGTGTACAGTTCTCCTATAATTCACCCCTCCACTTT
v_call: TRBV6-5; d_call: .; clone_size: .; j_call: TRBJ1-2; cdr3_aa: CASSYSGADYGYTF; cdr3_nt: TGTGCCAGCAGTTACTCAGGGGCGGACTATGGCTACACCTTC
v_call: TRBV9; d_call: TRBD2; clone_size: .; j_call: TRBJ2-1; cdr3_aa: CASSPQLAGANEQFF; cdr3_nt: TGTGCCAGCAGCCCCCAACTAGCGGGGGCCAATGAGCAGTTCTTC
v_call: TRBV5-1; d_call: .; clone_size: .; j_call: TRBJ2-7; cdr3_aa: CASSADSDRSYEQYF; cdr3_nt: TGCGCCAGCAGCGCCGACAGTGACCGCTCCTACGAGCAGTACTTC
v_call: TRBV19; d_call: TRBD1; clone_size: .; j_call: TRBJ1-6; cdr3_aa: CASSTRQGWSPLHF; cdr3_nt: TGTGCCAGTAGTACACGACAGGGCTGGTCACCCCTCCACTTT
v_call: TRBV18; d_call: TRBD1; clone_size: .; j_call: TRBJ1-2; cdr3_aa: CASRQGSYGYTF; cdr3_nt: TGTGCCAGCCGACAGGGATCCTATGGCTACACCTTC
v_call: TRBV2; d_call: TRBD1; clone_size: .; j_call: TRBJ2-3; cdr3_aa: CASSADRGWTDTQYF; cdr3_nt: TGTGCCAGCAGCGCGGACAGGGGGTGGACAGATACGCAGTATTTT
v_call: TRBV19; d_call: TRBD1; clone_size: .; j_call: TRBJ1-5; cdr3_aa: CASSGQGGQPQHF; cdr3_nt: TGTGCCAGTAGCGGACAGGGAGGTCAGCCCCAGCATTTT
v_call: TRBV5-1; d_call: TRBD1; clone_size: .; j_call: TRBJ2-2; cdr3_aa: CASSPLATGAFGTGELFF; cdr3_nt: TGCGCCAGCAGCCCTTTGGCTACAGGGGCTTTTGGGACCGGGGAGCTGTTTTTT
v_call: TRBV6-5; d_call: .; clone_size: .; j_call: TRBJ1-2; cdr3_aa: CASSSMGATEGYTF; cdr3_nt: TGTGCCAGCAGTTCCATGGGGGCCACGGAAGGCTACACCTTC
v_call: TRBV6-1; d_call: TRBD1; clone_size: .; j_call: TRBJ1-5; cdr3_aa: CASSSPGQGDQPQHF; cdr3_nt: TGTGCCAGCAGTTCTCCGGGACAGGGAGATCAGCCCCAGCATTTT
v_call: TRBV3-1/TRBV3-2; d_call: TRBD2; clone_size: .; j_call: TRBJ2-1; cdr3_aa: CASSPLKGTSGYNEQFF; cdr3_nt: TGTGCCAGCAGCCCGCTCAAAGGGACTAGCGGATACAATGAGCAGTTCTTC
v_call: TRBV25-1; d_call: .; clone_size: .; j_call: TRBJ1-2; cdr3_aa: CASPNPGIGYTF; cdr3_nt: TGTGCCAGCCCGAACCCAGGGATCGGCTACACCTTC
v_call: TRBV6-6; d_call: .; clone_size: .; j_call: TRBJ1-3; cdr3_aa: CASRNSETGSGNTIYF; cdr3_nt: TGTGCCAGCAGAAATTCCGAGACAGGCTCTGGAAACACCATATATTTT
v_call: TRBV5-4; d_call: .; clone_size: .; j_call: TRBJ2-7; cdr3_aa: CASSLSPGLSDEQYF; cdr3_nt: TGTGCCAGCAGCTTGTCCCCGGGACTCTCGGACGAGCAGTACTTC
v_call: TRBV10-3; d_call: TRBD1; clone_size: .; j_call: TRBJ1-2; cdr3_aa: CAISTGVNGYTF; cdr3_nt: TGTGCCATCAGTACAGGGGTTAATGGCTACACCTTC
v_call: TRBV25-1; d_call: TRBD1; clone_size: .; j_call: TRBJ1-1; cdr3_aa: CASSEFVYRGPDTEAFF; cdr3_nt: TGTGCCAGCAGTGAATTTGTCTACAGGGGGCCGGACACTGAAGCTTTCTTT
v_call: TRBV4-2; d_call: TRBD1; clone_size: .; j_call: TRBJ1-4; cdr3_aa: CASSQDLDRAQRGEKLFF; cdr3_nt: TGTGCCAGCAGCCAAGATTTGGACAGGGCTCAGAGGGGTGAAAAACTGTTTTTT
v_call: TRBV18; d_call: .; clone_size: .; j_call: TRBJ1-1; cdr3_aa: CASTDSWTEAFF; cdr3_nt: TGTGCCAGCACGGACAGTTGGACTGAAGCTTTCTTT
v_call: TRBV19; d_call: TRBD1; clone_size: .; j_call: TRBJ1-2; cdr3_aa: CASKGQGDYGYTF; cdr3_nt: TGTGCCAGTAAGGGACAGGGGGACTATGGCTACACCTTC
v_call: TRBV3-1/TRBV3-2; d_call: .; clone_size: .; j_call: TRBJ2-5; cdr3_aa: CASSQGLARETQYF; cdr3_nt: TGTGCCAGCAGCCAAGGGCTAGCGAGAGAGACCCAGTACTTC
v_call: TRBV3-1/TRBV3-2; d_call: .; clone_size: .; j_call: TRBJ1-1; cdr3_aa: CASSQFARVTEAFF; cdr3_nt: TGTGCCAGCAGCCAATTTGCGAGGGTTACTGAAGCTTTCTTT
v_call: TRBV7-9; d_call: TRBD1; clone_size: .; j_call: TRBJ2-7; cdr3_aa: CASSLTTGLDEQYF; cdr3_nt: TGTGCCAGCAGCCTTACGACAGGGTTGGACGAGCAGTACTTC
v_call: TRBV15; d_call: TRBD1; clone_size: .; j_call: TRBJ1-3; cdr3_aa: CATSPAPDRVGNTIYF; cdr3_nt: TGTGCCACCAGCCCAGCACCCGACAGGGTGGGGAACACCATATATTTT
v_call: TRBV15; d_call: .; clone_size: .; j_call: TRBJ2-1; cdr3_aa: CATSRDPARGYNEQFF; cdr3_nt: TGTGCCACCAGCAGAGATCCAGCTAGAGGCTACAATGAGCAGTTCTTC
v_call: TRBV6-5; d_call: TRBD1; clone_size: .; j_call: TRBJ2-7; cdr3_aa: CASQGSYEQYF; cdr3_nt: TGTGCGTCACAGGGGTCCTACGAGCAGTACTTC
v_call: TRBV29-1; d_call: TRBD1; clone_size: few; j_call: TRBJ1-1; cdr3_aa: CSVTTGVSGSSTEAFF; cdr3_nt: TGCAGCGTTACGACAGGGGTCTCGGGGTCTAGCACTGAAGCTTTCTTT
v_call: TRBV6-5; d_call: .; clone_size: once; j_call: TRBJ1-4; cdr3_aa: CASSRQLNEKLFF; cdr3_nt: TGTGCCAGCAGTAGACAGCTTAATGAAAAACTGTTTTTT
v_call: TRBV15; d_call: .; clone_size: .; j_call: TRBJ2-1; cdr3_aa: CATSILTGPYNEQFF; cdr3_nt: TGTGCCACCAGCATCCTGACAGGTCCCTACAATGAGCAGTTCTTC
v_call: TRBV4-3; d_call: TRBD2; clone_size: .; j_call: TRBJ2-1; cdr3_aa: CASPFLLERGSGNEQFF; cdr3_nt: TGCGCCAGTCCCTTCCTCCTTGAGCGGGGCTCTGGGAATGAGCAGTTCTTC